A selection of T cell receptor beta chains follows, all from one sample in a study of beta chain features in type 1 diabetes. Using immunoSEQ multiplex PCR, the repertoire was profiled, and TCRdb retains in-frame clones only, with some absent. Among 250,000 to 400,000 clones listed, 12% to 15% were seen once. Specimen: central memory CD4+ T cells from blood. These TCRs come from a man younger than 45 in good health. Each CDR3 is given with its conserved first and last residue. The order of the fields is J gene, clone size, CDR3 length, D gene, V gene, CDR3 protein, CDR3 DNA. A D gene is named only where the DNA matches it firmly. Size is omitted from some rows. Given values are once, few, many or a class for expanded clones.

>TRBJ2-2|few|15|-|TRBV7-2
CASSLSKGSTGELFF
TGTGCCAGCAGCTTATCAAAGGGGAGCACCGGGGAGCTGTTTTTT
>TRBJ1-6|few|15|-|TRBV4-1
CASSQEGTANSPLHF
TGCGCCAGCAGCCAAGAGGGAACGGCTAATTCACCCCTCCACTTT
>TRBJ1-5|-|14|-|TRBV6-5
CASSQGLGNQPQHF
TGTGCCAGCTCTCAGGGGCTGGGAAACCAGCCCCAGCATTTT
>TRBJ2-3|-|15|-|TRBV11-2
CASSPRGRSTDTQYF
TGTGCCAGCAGCCCACGAGGACGGAGCACAGATACGCAGTATTTT
>TRBJ1-2|-|13|-|TRBV7-6
CASSLAGIDGYTF
TGTGCCAGCAGCTTAGCAGGGATTGATGGCTACACCTTC
>TRBJ2-5|few|15|-|TRBV18
CASSPGPLTQETQYF
TGTGCCAGCTCACCGGGACCTCTTACCCAAGAGACCCAGTACTTC
>TRBJ2-3|few|13|-|TRBV7-3
CASSPHPRDTQYF
TGTGCCAGCAGCCCCCACCCAAGAGATACGCAGTATTTT
>TRBJ1-1|-|14|-|TRBV7-2
CASSLVGRTAEAFF
TGTGCCAGCAGCTTAGTAGGACGGACAGCTGAAGCTTTCTTT
>TRBJ1-5|-|14|-|TRBV7-2
CASSLARADQPQHF
TGTGCCAGCAGCTTAGCACGGGCAGATCAGCCCCAGCATTTT
>TRBJ1-1|-|12|-|TRBV6-5
CASSESNTEAFF
TGTGCCAGCAGTGAGTCGAACACTGAAGCTTTCTTT
>TRBJ1-4|-|15|TRBD1|TRBV18
CASSPSRTGGEKLFF
TGTGCCAGCTCACCTAGTCGGACAGGAGGCGAAAAACTGTTTTTT
>TRBJ2-3|-|16|-|TRBV11-2
CASSPQGRGGTDTQYF
TGTGCCAGCAGTCCACAGGGGCGGGGGGGCACAGATACGCAGTATTTT
>TRBJ2-1|many|16|TRBD1|TRBV7-2
CASAVISGQGTVEQFF
TGTGCCAGCGCTGTGATATCGGGACAGGGGACTGTTGAGCAGTTCTTC
>TRBJ2-7|few|13|-|TRBV5-1
CASSLFSGYEQYF
TGCGCCAGCAGCTTGTTTTCCGGATACGAGCAGTACTTC
>TRBJ1-5|-|14|-|TRBV18
CASSPKTVNQPQHF
TGTGCCAGCTCACCGAAGACAGTAAATCAGCCCCAGCATTTT
>TRBJ1-2|-|17|TRBD1|TRBV6-1
CASSEGPTGQANYGYTF
TGTGCCAGCAGTGAAGGGCCGACAGGGCAAGCTAACTATGGCTACACCTTC
>TRBJ2-5|-|13|TRBD1|TRBV30
CAWSLGQGETQYF
TGTGCCTGGAGCCTCGGACAGGGAGAGACCCAGTACTTC
>TRBJ2-1|-|15|-|TRBV4-3
CASSQARLNPNEQFF
TGCGCCAGCAGCCAAGCGAGACTAAATCCTAATGAGCAGTTCTTC
>TRBJ1-1|few|14|-|TRBV10-3
CAISERGGDTEAFF
TGTGCCATCAGTGAGCGGGGCGGGGACACTGAAGCTTTCTTT
>TRBJ1-1|-|18|-|TRBV5-4
CASSLLWGPGVLDTEAFF
TGTGCCAGCAGCTTGTTGTGGGGACCCGGGGTGTTGGACACTGAAGCTTTCTTT
>TRBJ2-1|-|15|-|TRBV6-1
CAIPRSPTRGGEQFF
TGTGCCATCCCCAGGTCGCCCACCCGGGGTGGTGAGCAGTTCTTC
>TRBJ2-5|-|14|-|TRBV9
CASSVDPQPETQYF
TGTGCCAGCAGCGTAGATCCGCAGCCGGAGACCCAGTACTTC
>TRBJ2-5|-|13|-|TRBV5-1
CASSTGGGETQYF
TGCGCCAGCAGCACCGGAGGTGGGGAGACCCAGTACTTC
>TRBJ1-6|-|15|-|TRBV4-3
CASSQVDGGNSPLHF
TGCGCCAGCAGCCAAGTCGACGGGGGGAATTCACCCCTCCACTTT
>TRBJ1-1|few|15|-|TRBV6-5
CASSYSSGLGAEAFF
TGTGCCAGCAGTTACTCCTCAGGGCTGGGCGCTGAAGCTTTCTTT
>TRBJ1-1|-|14|TRBD1|TRBV7-9
CASSFGQGNTEAFF
TGTGCCAGCAGCTTTGGACAGGGGAACACTGAAGCTTTCTTT
>TRBJ1-2|-|18|TRBD1|TRBV15
CATSRGPPGGDLRDHYTF
TGTGCCACCAGCAGAGGGCCCCCAGGGGGCGATTTGCGGGACCACTACACCTTC
>TRBJ2-1|-|17|-|TRBV7-2
CASSLRGVPSSYNEQFF
TGTGCCAGCAGCTTAAGGGGAGTCCCGAGCTCCTACAATGAGCAGTTCTTC
>TRBJ2-2|-|14|-|TRBV25-1
CASSDLANTGELFF
TGTGCCAGCAGTGATTTGGCGAACACCGGGGAGCTGTTTTTT
>TRBJ2-5|-|14|-|TRBV7-2
CASSPNRVQETQYF
TGTGCCAGCAGCCCCAACAGAGTACAAGAGACCCAGTACTTC
>TRBJ1-2|few|14|-|TRBV19
CASSIVGQNYGYTF
TGTGCCAGTAGTATAGTTGGACAGAACTATGGCTACACCTTC
>TRBJ2-1|once|14|-|TRBV9
CASGADPHHSVQFF
TGTGCCAGCGGAGCGGACCCCCATCATTCGGTGCAGTTCTTC
>TRBJ2-5|few|16|-|TRBV7-9
CASSPAQAGRQETQYF
TGTGCCAGCAGCCCGGCCCAGGCGGGCCGACAAGAGACCCAGTACTTC
>TRBJ2-5|few|13|-|TRBV7-2
CASSRLQGETQYF
TGTGCCAGCAGCCGCCTCCAGGGCGAGACCCAGTACTTC
>TRBJ2-5|many|14|-|TRBV5-4
CASSDTSLRETQYF
TGTGCCAGCAGCGATACTAGTTTGAGAGAGACCCAGTACTTC
>TRBJ2-5|-|16|-|TRBV7-7
CASSRGSSGAEETQYF
TGTGCCAGCAGCCGCGGGTCCTCCGGGGCTGAAGAGACCCAGTACTTC
>TRBJ2-1|-|14|-|TRBV6-5
CASSPHMTYNEQFF
TGTGCCAGCAGTCCCCATATGACGTACAATGAGCAGTTCTTC
>TRBJ1-2|few|11|-|TRBV30
CAWGEYYGYTF
TGTGCCTGGGGGGAGTACTATGGCTACACCTTC
>TRBJ1-4|-|16|-|TRBV19
CATSPMVGGGIEKLFF
TGTGCCACATCCCCCATGGTGGGGGGCGGGATTGAAAAACTGTTTTTT
>TRBJ2-5|-|14|-|TRBV7-7
CASSLDLVGETQYF
TGTGCCAGCAGCTTAGACCTAGTCGGGGAGACCCAGTACTTC
>TRBJ2-3|many|18|-|TRBV5-4
CASSRIPGPRSITDTQYF
TGTGCCAGCAGCCGAATCCCGGGACCGAGATCAATCACAGATACGCAGTATTTT
>TRBJ2-7|few|14|-|TRBV25-1
CASSGGGKDLGQYF
TGTGCCAGCAGTGGAGGAGGGAAGGATCTGGGGCAGTACTTC
>TRBJ1-5|few|12|-|TRBV25-1
CASSELNQPQHF
TGTGCCAGCAGCGAGCTAAATCAGCCCCAGCATTTT
>TRBJ1-1|few|14|TRBD1|TRBV29-1
CSVQQGAQYTEAFF
TGCAGCGTCCAACAGGGGGCCCAATACACTGAAGCTTTCTTT
>TRBJ2-7|few|13|-|TRBV25-1
CASKIGGAGEQYF
TGTGCCAGCAAAATAGGGGGGGCTGGAGAGCAGTACTTC
>TRBJ2-3|-|15|TRBD2|TRBV7-2
CASSLGGRASSTQYF
TGTGCCAGCAGCTTAGGCGGGAGGGCCTCAAGTACGCAGTATTTT
>TRBJ1-2|-|12|-|TRBV7-9
CASSLVGDGYTF
TGTGCCAGCAGCTTAGTAGGAGATGGCTACACCTTC
>TRBJ2-5|few|12|-|TRBV7-9
CASSLTQETQYF
TGTGCCAGCAGCTTAACTCAAGAGACCCAGTACTTC
>TRBJ2-6|-|16|-|TRBV5-4
CASSHRRLSGANVLTF
TGTGCCAGCAGCCACAGACGCCTCTCTGGGGCCAACGTCCTGACTTTC
>TRBJ1-6|-|16|TRBD1|TRBV13
CASSLGAGQGRSPLHF
TGTGCCAGCAGCTTAGGGGCTGGACAGGGACGATCACCCCTCCACTTT